Listed here are 3 T cell receptor beta chains from one sample, sequenced in a study of cytomegalovirus exposure and HLA in healthy donors. In the PCR, 60 Vbeta and 13 Jbeta primers were used. Data came from immunoSEQ multiplex PCR; TCRdb stores just in-frame clones and leaves some out. The table records 150,000 or so clones, approximately 71% of them present only once. The source material was PBMCs. The receptors shown here come from a man aged 18 to 29 in good health and CMV-seropositive.

The gene calls are TRBV27 and TRBJ2-7; a weak D match, TRBD2 (6 bases). CDR1 and CDR2 from the germline V gene are MNHEY and SMNVEV (reference sequence). The CDR3 is 12 amino acids. CDR3: CGAGRVPYEQYF. CDR3 sequence (DNA): TGTGGCGCGGGGCGGGTCCCCTACGAGCAGTACTTC.

This sequence joins TRBV10-2 and TRBJ2-2; D gene uncertain. Trimming took 10 bases from V and 6 from J, leaving 24 bases between them. From germline, CDR1 is WSHSY and CDR2 SAAADI. This CDR3 region has 16 residues. In DNA, the CDR3 is TGCGCCACCCAGGATTGGGTTTCCCAGATATCCGGGGAGCTGTTTTTT. Protein sequence: CATQDWVSQISGELFF.

The rearrangement joins TRBV15 to TRBJ1-5; 10 bases are shared with TRBD1. In germline, CDR1 is LNHNV, CDR2 YYDKDF (reference sequence). This CDR3 is 17 amino acids long. J was trimmed by 0 bases and V by 11 bases; bases with no gene match: 13. The CDR3: CAPSPGQGSPSNQPQHF. In DNA, the CDR3 is TGTGCCCCTTCGCCGGGACAGGGGTCACCTAGCAATCAGCCCCAGCATTTT.